What follows are 10 T cell receptor beta chains derived from one specimen sequenced in a study of T cell responses to AZD1222 COVID-19 vaccine (dated by TCRdb to 2020 to 2023). The time point label here, explained by the study, means: baseline before first vaccination. Library preparation employed the immunoSEQ multiplex PCR assay. TCRdb provides this immuneACCESS table in a form limited to in-frame rearrangements. Some clones are lacking; in checked studies, under half of them reflect an unresolved V gene, and why the rest are absent is not known. For this sample the table gives tens of thousands of clones, of which 90% were detected only once. The ten top clones hold 5.7% of the sample. Here the sequenced sample was peripheral blood, taken on day 0 of AZD1222 vaccination. The origin of the receptors is an adult in good health.

V usage is TRBV5-8 and J usage is TRBJ1-2; unclear D gene. From germline, CDR1 is SGHTS and CDR2 YDEGEE. The CDR3 is 14 residues long. Trimming pared 1 base from V and 0 bases from J, leaving 7 bases between. The CDR3 DNA follows: TGTGCCAGCAGCTTGTACAGCTCTAACTATGGCTACACCTTC. As protein: CASSLYSSNYGYTF.

This clone was seen more than once but under ten times. The V call is TRBV4-2, the J call TRBJ1-1; D remains unclear. Germline CDR1 is LGHNA and CDR2 is YNFKEQ. CDR3 length equals 13 residues. The V end lost 5 bases, the J end lost 6 bases, and 13 bases lay between the germline ends. The CDR3 nucleotides read TGTGCCAGCAGCGATGCGGGGAAGCCTGAAGCTTTCTTT. Translating it yields CASSDAGKPEAFF.

The rearrangement joins TRBV3-1 (or the pseudogene TRBV3-2) to TRBJ2-3, with 9 bases matching TRBD2. Germline-derived CDR1 and CDR2 are LGHDT and YNNKEL (reference sequence). The CDR3 runs 18 residues. V was pared by 2 bases and J by 1 base, with 10 bases of the junction left unmatched. The CDR3 nucleotides read TGTGCCAGCAGCCAACGACCGGCGGGGGGGGGCGGCACAGATACGCAGTATTTT. Encoded protein: CASSQRPAGGGGTDTQYF.

The CDR3 nucleotides are TGCGCCAGCAGCTACCCTCCCACTAGCGGGGGGGTTACAGATACGCAGTATTTT. The encoded protein is CASSYPPTSGGVTDTQYF. This chain connects TRBV5-1 to TRBJ2-3; 13 bases align to TRBD2. Germline CDR1 and CDR2: SGHRS and YFSETQ. With 3 bases clipped from V and 3 bases from J, the junction kept 10 bases outside the gene matches. The CDR3 is 18 residues long.

The rearrangement joins TRBV7-8 to TRBJ2-3; TRBD2 matches 10 bases. Germline CDR1 and CDR2: SGHVS and FQNEAQ. This CDR3 is 14 amino acids long. V was pared by 5 bases and J by 4 bases, with 3 bases of the junction left unmatched. DNA of the CDR3: TGTGCCAGCAGCCTCGGACTAGCGGCAGATACGCAGTATTTT. It encodes CASSLGLAADTQYF. Combining the CDR3 with reference TRBV7-8 and TRBJ2-3 gives the whole variable domain GAGVSQSPRYKVAKRGQDVALRCDPISGHVSLFWYQQALGQGPEFLTYFQNEAQLDKSGLPSDRFFAERPEGSVSTLKIQRTQQEDSAVYLCASSLGLAADTQYFGPGTRLTVL.

The count of this clone is one. This rearrangement joins TRBV19 to TRBJ2-6; D uncertain. This CDR3 comprises 16 residues. Germline assignment: CDR1 LNHDA and CDR2 SQIVND (reference sequence). V was trimmed by 5 bases and J by 0 bases, leaving 11 bases between them. In DNA form, the CDR3 reads TGTGCCAGTAGTGCCATAGTTAACTCTGGGGCCAACGTCCTGACTTTC. This encodes CASSAIVNSGANVLTF.

The J gene is TRBJ1-2, the V gene TRBV29-1, with a weak D call TRBD1 (5 bases). Between the trimmed V and J ends, which lost 5 bases and 6 bases, there was a span of 13 bases. Germline-derived CDR1 and CDR2 are SQVTM and ANQGSEA. The CDR3 is 12 residues long. The CDR3 is CSVQGARHGYTF. CDR3 coding DNA: TGCAGCGTTCAGGGCGCCCGACATGGCTACACCTTC.

The table lists this clone with a count of one. The V and J genes are TRBV18 and TRBJ2-7; TRBD1 matches at 11 bases. With V trimmed by 6 bases and J by 3 bases, 4 bases remained unmatched. Looked up from germline, CDR1 is KGHSH and CDR2 is LQKENI. The CDR3 is 14 amino acids. The CDR3 region has the DNA TGTGCCAGCTCGCGGGACAGGGGGTTCTACGAGCAGTACTTC. Translated, it gives CASSRDRGFYEQYF.

This rearrangement joins TRBV5-4 to TRBJ1-1; maybe TRBD1 (6 bases). CDR1 SGHNT and CDR2 YYREEE come from the germline V gene (reference sequence). The CDR3 is made up of 12 amino acids. V was shortened by 4 bases and J by 11 bases, with 15 bases between the two germline ends. DNA for the CDR3: TGTGCCAGCAGCCTCACACAGGGCACGGCTTTCTTT. It is translated as CASSLTQGTAFF.

The rearrangement joins TRBV5-1 to TRBJ2-7; 10 bases are shared with TRBD1. V shed 2 bases, J shed 5 bases, and the junction held 4 bases outside the gene matches. CDR3 size: 14 residues. In germline, CDR1 is SGHRS, CDR2 YFSETQ. Here the CDR3 DNA reads TGCGCCAGCAGCTTTGGGACAGGGGACCACGAGCAGTACTTC. It specifies CASSFGTGDHEQYF.